Presented here are 24 T cell receptor beta chains from one specimen sequenced in a study of T cells in tumors after PD-1 blockade. Clones were sequenced by immunoSEQ multiplex PCR, and TCRdb holds only the in-frame ones, with some missing. Of 13,000 to 15,000 clones detected, about 82% appear once; the ten largest clones hold roughly 25%. The sequenced sample was PBMCs, obtained after anti-PD-1 treatment. The origin of the receptors is a human donor with basal cell carcinoma.

This clone has more than one count but fewer than ten. The V gene is TRBV4-1, the J gene TRBJ2-2, with D perhaps assigned TRBD1 or TRBD2 (6 bases each). CDR1 is MGHRA and CDR2 is YSYEKL in the germline V gene. V was clipped by 1 base and J by 5 bases, with 23 bases between them. This CDR3 spans 19 amino acids. The CDR3 here is CASSQVGLGGGINTGELFF. The DNA of the CDR3 is TGCGCCAGCAGCCAAGTTGGTTTGGGGGGCGGGATAAATACCGGGGAGCTGTTTTTT.

This chain joins TRBV7-6 and TRBJ2-7; 9 bases match TRBD2. Germline V gives CDR1 SGHVS, CDR2 FNYEAQ. J lost 3 bases, V lost 0 bases, and 3 bases had no gene match. The CDR3 extends over 15 amino acids. For the CDR3, the DNA is TGTGCCAGCAGCTTAGCAGCGGGGGGTAACTACGAGCAGTACTTC. Amino acid sequence: CASSLAAGGNYEQYF.

In nucleotides, the CDR3 is TGTGCCAGCAGCCAAGTCAAGGGAACTTCTGGGGCCAACGTCCTGACTTTC. This translates into CASSQVKGTSGANVLTF. V and J are TRBV4-2 and TRBJ2-6; D gene uncertain. This CDR3 has 17 amino acids. Trimming took 1 base from V and 1 from J, leaving 11 bases between them. Germline CDR1 and CDR2: LGHNA and YNFKEQ.

This clone was seen a single time. CDR3: CASSQDGLAGSTDTQYF. DNA for the CDR3: TGTGCCAGCAGCCAAGATGGGCTAGCGGGGAGCACAGATACGCAGTATTTT. The chain couples TRBV3-1 (or the pseudogene TRBV3-2) to TRBJ2-3; 9 bases agree with TRBD2. The germline gives CDR1 LGHDT, CDR2 YNNKEL (reference sequence). This CDR3 contains 17 residues. J lost 0 bases, V lost 0 bases, and 4 bases had no gene match.

The chain employs TRBV4-1 and TRBJ2-3; D unclear. The ends were cut back, 4 bases at V and 5 bases at J, with 13 bases in the middle. Germline V gene lookup returns CDR1 MGHRA and CDR2 YSYEKL. This CDR3 contains 14 residues. This CDR3 is CASSLRLGQDTQYF. The DNA for the CDR3 is TGCGCCAGCAGCCTAAGATTGGGCCAAGATACGCAGTATTTT.

The chain links TRBV5-8 to TRBJ2-7; D may be TRBD2 (6 bases). This CDR3 spans 14 amino acids. V was cut by 0 bases and J by 3 bases, with 10 bases left in between. CDR1 and CDR2 (germline): SGHTS, YDEGEE. As DNA, the CDR3 is TGTGCCAGCAGCTTGGGGGGACTTTTCTACGAGCAGTACTTC. This codes for CASSLGGLFYEQYF. Full variable domain (remainder filled in from reference TRBV5-8 and TRBJ2-7): EAGVTQSPTHLIKTRGQQATLRCSPISGHTSVYWYQQALGLGLQFLLWYDEGEERNRGNFPPRFSGRQFPNYSSELNVNALELEDSALYLCASSLGGLFYEQYFGPGTRLTVT.

In this sample, this clone is medium-sized. The chain couples TRBV2 to TRBJ2-2; D call uncertain. Germline V gene data show CDR1 as SNHLY and CDR2 as FYNNEI. The CDR3 loop spans 16 amino acids. Trimming cost V 5 bases and J 3 bases, with 16 bases left between them. CDR3 sequence reads: CASSKRAFGDTGELFF. In nucleotides, the CDR3 is TGTGCCAGCAGTAAAAGGGCCTTTGGGGACACCGGGGAGCTGTTTTTT.

This chain uses TRBV7-9 with TRBJ2-7; tentatively, D is TRBD1 (6 bases). The V end lost 5 bases, the J end lost 0 bases, and 11 bases lay between the germline ends. The germline CDR1 and CDR2 sequences are SEHNR and FQNEAQ (reference sequence). The CDR3 loop spans 14 amino acids. CDR3 in amino acids: CASSLGQNSYEQYF. As DNA, the CDR3 is TGTGCCAGCAGCCTCGGACAGAACTCCTACGAGCAGTACTTC.

The genes are TRBV4-1 and TRBJ2-2, with a weak D call TRBD1 (6 bases). Per the germline V gene, CDR1 is MGHRA and CDR2 is YSYEKL. The CDR3 is made up of 16 amino acids. The V end was cut by 0 bases, the J end by 7 bases, with 15 bases between. The CDR3 is CASSQERTGFSGELFF. Written as DNA, the CDR3 is TGCGCCAGCAGCCAAGAGCGTACAGGGTTCAGCGGGGAGCTGTTTTTT.

In this sample, this clone turned up a few times. This chain links TRBV28 with TRBJ1-6; weak D call: TRBD1 (6 bases). Germline values: CDR1 MDHEN, CDR2 SYDVKM. V was trimmed by 0 bases and J by 1 base, leaving 10 bases between them. This CDR3 region has 17 residues. CDR3 bases: TGTGCCAGCAGTTTATGGGGGGCGCGATCCTATAATTCACCCCTCCACTTT. Translating it yields CASSLWGARSYNSPLHF.

The chain joins TRBV6-5 to TRBJ1-1; D gene uncertain. Trimming stripped 2 bases from V and 0 bases from J, with 10 bases between. Looked up from germline, CDR1 is MNHEY and CDR2 is SVGAGI. This CDR3 region has 15 residues. The CDR3 here is CASSYGRQMNTEAFF. The CDR3 coding sequence is TGTGCCAGCAGTTACGGTCGGCAGATGAACACTGAAGCTTTCTTT.

The chain has TRBV11-3 and TRBJ2-1; D tentatively reads TRBD1 or TRBD2 (6 bases each). Germline loops: CDR1 SGHNT, CDR2 YENEEA. The CDR3 is 15 residues long. V was clipped by 4 bases and J by 7 bases, with 17 bases between them. The DNA of the CDR3 is TGTGCCAGCAGCTCAGGGGCGGGACTGGAGAATGAGCAGTTCTTC. It is translated as CASSSGAGLENEQFF.

This rearrangement joins TRBV28 to TRBJ2-7; TRBD1 agrees at 7 bases. The CDR3 is 15 residues long. Losses at the gene ends were 6 bases for V and 7 bases for J; bases not matched to a gene: 15. CDR1 is MDHEN, CDR2 SYDVKM, per germline. Written as DNA, the CDR3 is TGTGCCAGCAGGCCTCCGACAGGACAGGCAGGGGAGCAGTACTTC. Translating gives CASRPPTGQAGEQYF.

Only one count was recorded for this clone. This chain uses TRBV9 with TRBJ2-2, with 10 bases matching TRBD1. Germline V gene sequence: CDR1 SGDLS, CDR2 YYNGEE. The junction had 6 bases not matched to a gene; V was cut back by 4 bases and J by 3 bases. The CDR3 totals 16 residues. The CDR3 DNA follows: TGTGCCAGCAGCATCCGGGACAGGGGCGACACCGGGGAGCTGTTTTTT. Residues: CASSIRDRGDTGELFF.

The rearrangement joins TRBV5-1 to TRBJ1-3, with 7 bases matching TRBD1. The germline CDR1 and CDR2 sequences are SGHRS and YFSETQ. V gave up 0 bases and J gave up 2 bases; unmatched junction bases: 8. This CDR3 is 17 amino acids long. For the CDR3, the DNA is TGCGCCAGCAGCTTGGAGTCCCTAACAGGGGCTGGAAACACCATATATTTT. Translating it yields CASSLESLTGAGNTIYF.

A single count supports this clone. V usage is TRBV7-3 and J usage is TRBJ2-1; no clear D. Trimming stripped 1 base from V and 0 bases from J, with 16 bases between. The CDR3 extends over 18 amino acids. The germline V gene has CDR1 SGHTA and CDR2 FQGTGA. CDR3 residues: CASSLRAEAFSSYNEQFF. CDR3 in DNA: TGTGCCAGCAGCTTAAGAGCAGAGGCTTTTAGCTCCTACAATGAGCAGTTCTTC.

The chain employs TRBV27 and TRBJ2-7, with TRBD1 identical over 10 bases. Germline trimming cut 2 bases from V and 7 bases from J; bases unmatched to any gene: 8. The CDR3 has 15 amino acids. In germline, CDR1 is MNHEY, CDR2 SMNVEV (reference sequence). The CDR3 here is CASSLRWGQGSEQYF. The CDR3 DNA sequence: TGTGCCAGCAGTTTAAGATGGGGACAGGGGAGTGAGCAGTACTTC.

The chain has TRBV15 and TRBJ2-4; 7 nucleotides align to TRBD2. The trim removed 0 bases at V and 3 bases at J, leaving 8 bases unmatched. The CDR3 has 17 amino acids. CDR1 and CDR2 from the germline V gene are LNHNV and YYDKDF (reference sequence). The CDR3: CATSRDWEGGVKNIQYF. The CDR3 DNA reads as TGTGCCACCAGCAGAGATTGGGAGGGTGGAGTCAAAAACATTCAGTACTTC.

The chain is built from TRBV15 and TRBJ2-3, with a tentative D call TRBD2 (6 bases). Germline V CDR1 and CDR2: LNHNV, YYDKDF (reference sequence). CDR3 length: 15 amino acids. Trimming removed 0 bases at V and 6 bases at J, with 13 bases between. The CDR3 sequence is CATSRDGNLADTQYF. Here the CDR3 DNA reads TGTGCCACCAGCAGAGATGGCAACCTAGCGGATACGCAGTATTTT.

The V and J genes are TRBV24-1 and TRBJ2-3; D may match TRBD1 or TRBD2 (5 bases each). Germline V CDR1 and CDR2: KGHDR, SFDVKD. V gave up 9 bases and J gave up 8 bases, with 14 bases separating them. CDR3 length equals 12 residues. CDR3 residues: CATSIGAGTQYF. CDR3 nucleotides: TGTGCCACCTCAATAGGGGCGGGTACGCAGTATTTT.

The chain uses TRBV7-6 and TRBJ2-7; 7 bases fit TRBD1. V gave up 4 bases and J gave up 3 bases; unmatched junction bases: 9. The CDR3 has 15 amino acids. Germline CDR1 and CDR2: SGHVS and FNYEAQ. The DNA of the CDR3 is TGTGCCAGCAGCTCATCGGACAGGAAAAACTACGAGCAGTACTTC. Protein: CASSSSDRKNYEQYF.

The rearrangement joins TRBV29-1 to TRBJ2-1; 7 positions match TRBD1. V lost 8 bases to trimming and J lost 3 bases; unmatched junction nucleotides: 13. CDR1 SQVTM and CDR2 ANQGSEA come from the germline V gene. CDR3 length equals 15 residues. The CDR3 loop reads CSSKTPGQLYNEQFF. The CDR3 region has the DNA TGCAGCTCCAAAACTCCGGGACAGCTCTACAATGAGCAGTTCTTC.

The gene calls are TRBV6-5 and TRBJ2-6, with D perhaps matching TRBD1 or TRBD2 (5 bases each). The CDR3 spans 15 residues. CDR1 MNHEY and CDR2 SVGAGI come from the germline V gene. V dropped 6 bases and J dropped 2 bases, with 11 bases sitting between them. DNA for the CDR3: TGTGCCAGCAGAAGAGGGACGACTGGGGCCAACGTCCTGACTTTC. Protein: CASRRGTTGANVLTF.

This clone was observed a single time. This sequence joins TRBV28 and TRBJ2-2; TRBD2 is a possible D gene (6 bases). This CDR3 is built from 14 residues. V gave up 7 bases and J gave up 2 bases, with 11 bases separating them. Germline values: CDR1 MDHEN, CDR2 SYDVKM. This CDR3 is CASIGGVNTGELFF. The DNA for the CDR3 is TGTGCCAGCATTGGCGGGGTCAACACCGGGGAGCTGTTTTTT. The variable domain in full, completed from reference TRBV28 and TRBJ2-2, reads DVKVTQSSRYLVKRTGEKVFLECVQDMDHENMFWYRQDPGLGLRLIYFSYDVKMKEKGDIPEGYSVSREKKERFSLILESASTNQTSMYLCASIGGVNTGELFFGEGSRLTVL.